The entry below gives a single TCR beta chain sequence along with its context. The antigen is undetermined. Within the sample, other DNA sequences also encode this same CDR3. Germline V gene data show CDR1 as SGHRS and CDR2 as YFSETQ. The CDR3 is 14 amino acids. Trimming removed 0 bases from V and 1 base from J, with 6 bases in between. This sample was taken from a study of cytotoxic CD8 clonotypes in ibrutinib-treated CLL. Study-wide results and caveats: The times at which samples were taken varied between sustained-remission and progressing patients. Shared public clonotypes were rare, and on treatment they either got smaller or stayed the same.

Measured with immunoSEQ multiplex PCR; TCRdb has only the in-frame clones, and not every one. The repertoire consists of 200,000 or so clones, with approximately 75% occurring once and the leading ten covering about 10%. This specimen was PBMCs, taken after 12 months of ibrutinib treatment. This clonotype was sampled from a human donor with chronic lymphocytic leukemia. V and J are TRBV5-1 and TRBJ2-3; no clear D. CDR3 sequence (DNA): TGCGCCAGCAGCTTGGGGCAGCGCACAGATACGCAGTATTTT. This encodes CASSLGQRTDTQYF. The whole variable domain, filled in from reference TRBV5-1 and TRBJ2-3, reads KAGVTQTPRYLIKTRGQQVTLSCSPISGHRSVSWYQQTPGQGLQFLFEYFSETQRNKGNFPGRFSGRQFSNSRSEMNVSTLELGDSALYLCASSLGQRTDTQYFGPGTRLTVL.